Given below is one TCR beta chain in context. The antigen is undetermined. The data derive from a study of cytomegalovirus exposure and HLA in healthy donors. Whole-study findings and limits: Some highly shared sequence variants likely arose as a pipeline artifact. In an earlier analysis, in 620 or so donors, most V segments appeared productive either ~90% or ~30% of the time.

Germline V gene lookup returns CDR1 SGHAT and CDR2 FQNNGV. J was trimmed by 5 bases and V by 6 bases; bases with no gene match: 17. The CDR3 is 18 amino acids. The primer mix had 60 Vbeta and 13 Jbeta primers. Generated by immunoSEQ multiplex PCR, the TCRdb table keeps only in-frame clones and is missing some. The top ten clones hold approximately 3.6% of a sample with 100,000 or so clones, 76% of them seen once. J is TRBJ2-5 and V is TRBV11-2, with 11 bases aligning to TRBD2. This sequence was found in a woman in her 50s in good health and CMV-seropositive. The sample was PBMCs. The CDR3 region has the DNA TGTGCCAGCAGTCTAGGTACTAGCGGGGGACAATTCTATGAGACCCAGTACTTC. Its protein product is CASSLGTSGGQFYETQYF.